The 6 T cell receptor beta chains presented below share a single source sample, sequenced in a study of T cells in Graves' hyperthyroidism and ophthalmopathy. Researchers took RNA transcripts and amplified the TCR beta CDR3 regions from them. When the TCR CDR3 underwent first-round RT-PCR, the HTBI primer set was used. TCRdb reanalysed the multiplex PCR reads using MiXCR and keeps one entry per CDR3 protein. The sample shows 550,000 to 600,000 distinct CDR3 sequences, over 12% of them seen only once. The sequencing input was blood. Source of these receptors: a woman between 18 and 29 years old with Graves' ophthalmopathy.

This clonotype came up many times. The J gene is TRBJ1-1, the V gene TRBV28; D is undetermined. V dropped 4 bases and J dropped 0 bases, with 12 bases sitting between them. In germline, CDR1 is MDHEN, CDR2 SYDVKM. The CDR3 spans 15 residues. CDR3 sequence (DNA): TGTGCCAGCAGTTCGCCACTGTACTTGAACACTGAAGCTTTCTTT. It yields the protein CASSSPLYLNTEAFF.

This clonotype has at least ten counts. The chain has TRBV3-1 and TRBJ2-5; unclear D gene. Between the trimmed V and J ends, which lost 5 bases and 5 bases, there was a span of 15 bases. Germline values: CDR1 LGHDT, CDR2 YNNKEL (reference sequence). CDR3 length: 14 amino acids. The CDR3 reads CASSLDGRRETQYF. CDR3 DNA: TGTGCCAGCAGCTTAGACGGGCGGCGGGAGACCCAGTACTTC.

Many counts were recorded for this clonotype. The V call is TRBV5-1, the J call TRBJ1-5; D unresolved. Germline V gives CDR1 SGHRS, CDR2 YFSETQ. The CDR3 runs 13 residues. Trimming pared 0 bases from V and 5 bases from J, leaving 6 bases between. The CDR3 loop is CASSLEQDQPQHF. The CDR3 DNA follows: TGCGCCAGCAGCTTGGAACAAGATCAGCCCCAGCATTTT.

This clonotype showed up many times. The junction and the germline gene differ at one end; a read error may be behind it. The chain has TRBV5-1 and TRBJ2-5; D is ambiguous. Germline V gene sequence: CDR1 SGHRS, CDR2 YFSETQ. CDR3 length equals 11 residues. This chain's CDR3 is CASSSQETQYF. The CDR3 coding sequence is TGTGCCAGCAGCTCCCAAGAGACCCAGTACTTC.

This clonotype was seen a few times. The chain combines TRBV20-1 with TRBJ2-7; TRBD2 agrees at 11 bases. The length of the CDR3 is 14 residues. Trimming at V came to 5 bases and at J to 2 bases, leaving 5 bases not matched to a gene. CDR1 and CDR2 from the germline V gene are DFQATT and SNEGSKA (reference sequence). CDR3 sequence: CSAASGRLPYEQYF. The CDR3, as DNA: TGCAGTGCTGCTAGCGGGAGGCTCCCCTACGAGCAGTACTTC.

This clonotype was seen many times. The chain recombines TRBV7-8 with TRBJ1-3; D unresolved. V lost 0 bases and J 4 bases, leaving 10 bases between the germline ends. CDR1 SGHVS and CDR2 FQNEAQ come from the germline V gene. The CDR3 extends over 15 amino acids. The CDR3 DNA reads TGTGCCAGCAGCTTAGCGTACGGGATGGGAAACACCATATATTTT. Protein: CASSLAYGMGNTIYF.